These T cell receptor beta chains were read from a single sample in a study of blood T cell repertoires in COVID-19. The data were produced by immunoSEQ multiplex PCR, yet TCRdb's version contains in-frame clones alone and is incomplete. The repertoire holds approximately 200,000 clones, with around 75% as singletons. The sequencing input was peripheral blood. The receptors were gathered from a human donor in a cohort sampled during active COVID-19. CDR3s include the opening cysteine and the closing phenylalanine or tryptophan. The order of the fields is clone size, D gene, J gene, V gene, CDR3 protein, CDR3 DNA. A D gene is named only where the DNA matches it firmly. Only some rows state a clone size, as once, few, many or a class for expanded clones.

abundance: .; d_gene: TRBD1; j_gene: TRBJ1-2; v_gene: TRBV19; CDR3aa: CASRRQGQRNYGYTF; CDR3nt: TGTGCCAGTAGAAGACAGGGCCAGAGAAACTATGGCTACACCTTC
abundance: .; d_gene: TRBD1; j_gene: TRBJ1-1; v_gene: TRBV6-6; CDR3aa: CASRGGQLNTEAFF; CDR3nt: TGTGCCAGCAGAGGGGGACAGTTGAACACTGAAGCTTTCTTT
abundance: .; d_gene: .; j_gene: TRBJ2-7; v_gene: TRBV4-2; CDR3aa: CASSLAADISSYEQYF; CDR3nt: TGTGCCAGCAGCCTGGCCGCGGATATCTCCTCCTACGAGCAGTACTTC
abundance: .; d_gene: .; j_gene: TRBJ1-5; v_gene: TRBV4-2; CDR3aa: CASRRGMGGNQPQHF; CDR3nt: TGTGCCAGCAGGCGAGGAATGGGAGGCAATCAGCCCCAGCATTTT
abundance: .; d_gene: TRBD1; j_gene: TRBJ2-2; v_gene: TRBV14; CDR3aa: CASSQGGGGTGELFF; CDR3nt: TGTGCCAGCAGCCAAGGAGGGGGCGGGACCGGGGAGCTGTTTTTT
abundance: .; d_gene: .; j_gene: TRBJ1-5; v_gene: TRBV7-2; CDR3aa: CASSPDPTSSNQPQHF; CDR3nt: TGTGCCAGCAGCCCCGACCCGACATCGAGCAATCAGCCCCAGCATTTT
abundance: .; d_gene: TRBD2; j_gene: TRBJ2-6; v_gene: TRBV9; CDR3aa: CASSGRLAVSSGANVLTF; CDR3nt: TGTGCCAGCAGCGGCCGACTAGCGGTCAGCTCTGGGGCCAACGTCCTGACTTTC
abundance: .; d_gene: TRBD1; j_gene: TRBJ2-5; v_gene: TRBV10-1; CDR3aa: CASSVSTGGQETQYF; CDR3nt: TGCGCCAGCAGTGTCTCGACAGGGGGCCAAGAGACCCAGTACTTC
abundance: .; d_gene: .; j_gene: TRBJ1-5; v_gene: TRBV7-2; CDR3aa: CASSLVGQNSNQPQHF; CDR3nt: TGTGCCAGCAGCTTAGTGGGCCAGAATAGCAATCAGCCCCAGCATTTT
abundance: medium-sized; d_gene: .; j_gene: TRBJ1-5; v_gene: TRBV27; CDR3aa: CASSMTHSNQPQHF; CDR3nt: TGTGCCAGCAGTATGACTCATAGCAATCAGCCCCAGCATTTT
abundance: .; d_gene: .; j_gene: TRBJ2-6; v_gene: TRBV5-6; CDR3aa: CASSLVAGGANVLTF; CDR3nt: TGTGCCAGCAGCTTGGTGGCAGGTGGGGCCAACGTCCTGACTTTC
abundance: .; d_gene: TRBD2; j_gene: TRBJ2-7; v_gene: TRBV9; CDR3aa: CASSAGTSGSSYEQYF; CDR3nt: TGTGCCAGCAGCGCCGGGACTAGCGGGAGTTCGTACGAGCAGTACTTC
abundance: .; d_gene: TRBD2; j_gene: TRBJ2-7; v_gene: TRBV28; CDR3aa: CASSRGTNAYEQYF; CDR3nt: TGTGCCAGCAGCCGCGGGACTAACGCCTACGAGCAGTACTTC
abundance: once; d_gene: TRBD1; j_gene: TRBJ2-7; v_gene: TRBV5-4; CDR3aa: CASSGTRQGATYEQYF; CDR3nt: TGTGCCAGCAGCGGAACCCGACAGGGGGCGACCTACGAGCAGTACTTC
abundance: .; d_gene: .; j_gene: TRBJ1-5; v_gene: TRBV4-1; CDR3aa: CASSQEPDSRHQPQHF; CDR3nt: TGCGCCAGCAGCCAAGAGCCGGACAGTAGGCATCAGCCCCAGCATTTT
abundance: .; d_gene: .; j_gene: TRBJ2-1; v_gene: TRBV7-2; CDR3aa: CASNSDRSRGGNEQFF; CDR3nt: TGTGCCAGCAACTCAGACAGGAGCAGGGGCGGCAATGAGCAGTTCTTC
abundance: .; d_gene: .; j_gene: TRBJ1-1; v_gene: TRBV12-5; CDR3aa: CASGLIGEAFF; CDR3nt: TGTGCTAGTGGTCTGATCGGGGAAGCTTTCTTT
abundance: .; d_gene: TRBD1; j_gene: TRBJ2-7; v_gene: TRBV27; CDR3aa: CASSSGTDGYEQYF; CDR3nt: TGTGCCAGCAGTTCCGGGACAGATGGTTACGAGCAGTACTTC
abundance: .; d_gene: TRBD2; j_gene: TRBJ2-7; v_gene: TRBV28; CDR3aa: CASTLAGYSSYEQYF; CDR3nt: TGTGCCAGCACACTAGCGGGGTACAGCTCCTACGAGCAGTACTTC
abundance: .; d_gene: TRBD1; j_gene: TRBJ1-5; v_gene: TRBV27; CDR3aa: CASGLYSTGGGNQPQHF; CDR3nt: TGTGCCAGCGGCCTTTATTCGACAGGGGGCGGCAATCAGCCCCAGCATTTT
abundance: .; d_gene: .; j_gene: TRBJ2-7; v_gene: TRBV6-6; CDR3aa: CASSSPDRMKLHEQYF; CDR3nt: TGTGCCAGCAGTTCGCCCGATAGAATGAAACTCCACGAGCAGTACTTC
abundance: .; d_gene: .; j_gene: TRBJ2-7; v_gene: TRBV6-5; CDR3aa: CASKSGETYEQYF; CDR3nt: TGTGCCAGCAAGTCCGGGGAGACCTACGAGCAGTACTTC
abundance: .; d_gene: TRBD2; j_gene: TRBJ2-1; v_gene: TRBV14; CDR3aa: CASSQGTSRYNEQFF; CDR3nt: TGTGCCAGCAGCCAAGGGACTAGCAGATACAATGAGCAGTTCTTC
abundance: .; d_gene: .; j_gene: TRBJ2-7; v_gene: TRBV6-6; CDR3aa: CASSYWNRDYEQYF; CDR3nt: TGTGCCAGCAGTTATTGGAACAGGGATTACGAGCAGTACTTC
abundance: .; d_gene: .; j_gene: TRBJ2-7; v_gene: TRBV6-6; CDR3aa: CASMATGPYEQYF; CDR3nt: TGTGCCAGCATGGCCACAGGGCCCTACGAGCAGTACTTC
abundance: .; d_gene: .; j_gene: TRBJ1-4; v_gene: TRBV15; CDR3aa: CATSTRDVGGEKLFF; CDR3nt: TGTGCCACCAGCACTCGGGACGTGGGAGGTGAAAAACTGTTTTTT
abundance: few; d_gene: TRBD1; j_gene: TRBJ2-7; v_gene: TRBV7-9; CDR3aa: CASSLGTGPTYEQYF; CDR3nt: TGTGCCAGCAGCTTAGGGACAGGCCCTACCTACGAGCAGTACTTC
abundance: .; d_gene: TRBD1; j_gene: TRBJ2-7; v_gene: TRBV5-6; CDR3aa: CASSLVFAGGLGEQYF; CDR3nt: TGTGCCAGCAGCTTGGTGTTTGCAGGGGGCCTAGGTGAGCAGTACTTC
abundance: .; d_gene: TRBD2; j_gene: TRBJ2-1; v_gene: TRBV4-2; CDR3aa: CASSLGLAASSSYNEQFF; CDR3nt: TGTGCCAGCAGCCTAGGACTAGCGGCCTCTAGCTCCTACAATGAGCAGTTCTTC
abundance: .; d_gene: TRBD1; j_gene: TRBJ1-2; v_gene: TRBV4-2; CDR3aa: CASSQDGTGLGYGYTF; CDR3nt: TGTGCCAGCAGCCAAGATGGGACAGGCTTGGGCTATGGCTACACCTTC
abundance: .; d_gene: TRBD2; j_gene: TRBJ2-7; v_gene: TRBV3-1/TRBV3-2; CDR3aa: CASSPVMTSGSRYEQYF; CDR3nt: TGTGCCAGCAGCCCCGTCATGACTAGCGGGAGTCGGTACGAGCAGTACTTC
abundance: .; d_gene: TRBD1; j_gene: TRBJ2-7; v_gene: TRBV5-6; CDR3aa: CASSWGQGLYEQYF; CDR3nt: TGTGCCAGCAGCTGGGGACAGGGTTTATACGAGCAGTACTTC
abundance: .; d_gene: TRBD2; j_gene: TRBJ2-7; v_gene: TRBV6-6; CDR3aa: CASSSLRLAVSYEQYF; CDR3nt: TGTGCCAGCAGTTCGCTCCGACTAGCGGTCTCCTACGAGCAGTACTTC
abundance: .; d_gene: .; j_gene: TRBJ2-3; v_gene: TRBV12-3/TRBV12-4; CDR3aa: CASSLAGTDTQYF; CDR3nt: TGTGCCAGCAGCCTAGCAGGAACAGATACGCAGTATTTT
abundance: .; d_gene: TRBD2; j_gene: TRBJ2-7; v_gene: TRBV4-2; CDR3aa: CASSQATGTSVYEQYF; CDR3nt: TGTGCCAGCAGCCAGGCTACCGGGACTAGCGTTTACGAGCAGTACTTC
abundance: .; d_gene: TRBD1; j_gene: TRBJ2-7; v_gene: TRBV28; CDR3aa: CASRLSGQGYEQYF; CDR3nt: TGTGCCAGCAGATTGTCGGGACAGGGTTACGAGCAGTACTTC